These 30 T cell receptor beta chains came from one sample sequenced in a study of response to subunit inactivated influenza vaccine. TCRdb re-called the RT-PCR reads with MiXCR, one entry per CDR3 protein. The data contain about 620,000 distinct CDR3 sequences, around 11% of them singletons. Sequencing was performed on PBMCs from blood, taken on the day of vaccination. These receptors were collected from a man aged 45 to 65 who received an inactivated influenza vaccine.

This clonotype was seen a handful of times. The rearrangement joins TRBV7-2 to TRBJ2-3; 8 nucleotides match TRBD2. Trimming at V came to 4 bases and at J to 2 bases, leaving 8 bases not matched to a gene. This CDR3 is built from 16 residues. Germline CDR1 reads SGHTA; CDR2 reads FQGNSA. DNA of the CDR3: TGTGCCAGCAGCTCCCTGGGCGGGGGGTACACAGATACGCAGTATTTT. It is translated as CASSSLGGGYTDTQYF.

The V gene is TRBV20-1, the J gene TRBJ2-5; TRBD2 aligns across 9 bases. Germline V CDR1 and CDR2: DFQATT, SNEGSKA (reference sequence). The V and J ends lost 7 bases and 2 bases, in that order; junction bases with no gene match: 8. This CDR3 is built from 14 residues. CDR3 protein: CSVPGLAPQETQYF. In DNA form, the CDR3 reads TGCAGTGTACCGGGACTAGCACCGCAAGAGACCCAGTACTTC.

The chain recombines TRBV28 with TRBJ2-2; D is possibly TRBD1 (6 bases). The V end was cut by 5 bases, the J end by 8 bases, with 18 bases between. CDR1 MDHEN and CDR2 SYDVKM come from the germline V gene. The CDR3 is made up of 15 amino acids. The CDR3 DNA follows: TGTGCCAGCAGTATCCCCTCGACAGGTCCTGGGGAGCTGTTTTTT. Translation: CASSIPSTGPGELFF.

Here the CDR3 reads CASSSIAGGPGDTQYF. The CDR3 nucleotides are TGTGCCAGCAGCTCAATAGCGGGGGGGCCGGGAGATACGCAGTATTTT. This chain uses TRBV7-9 with TRBJ2-3, with TRBD2 matching 11 bases. The V gene's germline CDR1 is SEHNR and CDR2 FQNEAQ (reference sequence). V trimming: 4 bases; J trimming: 5 bases; junction bases outside the gene matches: 8. This CDR3 spans 16 amino acids.

This clonotype has ten or more counts. The chain is built from TRBV18 and TRBJ2-1, with D perhaps TRBD1 or TRBD2 (6 bases each). Trimming pared 4 bases from V and 6 bases from J, leaving 10 bases between. Germline V lookup: CDR1 KGHSH, CDR2 LQKENI. The CDR3 sequence is 13 residues long. The CDR3 region is CASSRGTSNEQFF. In nucleotides, the CDR3 is TGTGCCAGCTCACGCGGGACAAGCAATGAGCAGTTCTTC.

This chain joins TRBV7-9 and TRBJ2-4; possibly TRBD1 for D (5 bases). CDR1 SEHNR and CDR2 FQNEAQ come from the germline V gene (reference sequence). V gave up 6 bases and J gave up 9 bases, with 18 bases separating them. The CDR3 extends over 14 amino acids. CDR3 DNA: TGTGCCAGCAGTCCTGCCATGGGGCGAGTCATTCAGTACTTC. It codes for CASSPAMGRVIQYF. The complete variable domain, with remaining parts taken from reference TRBV7-9 and TRBJ2-4, reads DTGVSQNPRHKITKRGQNVTFRCDPISEHNRLYWYRQTLGQGPEFLTYFQNEAQLEKSRLLSDRFSAERPKGSFSTLEIQRTEQGDSAMYLCASSPAMGRVIQYFGAGTRLSVL.

The rearrangement links TRBV6-2 or TRBV6-3 to TRBJ2-7; 13 bases align to TRBD2. Germline assignment: CDR1 MNHEY and CDR2 SVGEGT. CDR3 size: 12 residues. The V and J ends lost 7 bases and 12 bases, in that order; junction bases with no gene match: 6. The CDR3 is CASNGLAGARYF. CDR3 nucleotide sequence: TGTGCCAGCAACGGACTAGCGGGGGCCCGGTACTTC.

The chain carries TRBV20-1 and TRBJ2-7, with D tentatively TRBD1 (6 bases). V lost 6 bases and J 4 bases, leaving 19 bases between the germline ends. Germline CDR1 DFQATT, CDR2 SNEGSKA (reference sequence). CDR3 length equals 14 residues. The CDR3 nucleotides are TGCAGTGCACTCAGGGGTGAGGTCGGGTACGAGCAGTACTTC. Amino acids: CSALRGEVGYEQYF.

V and J are TRBV4-2 and TRBJ2-1, with D tentatively TRBD2 (6 bases). Germline-derived CDR1 and CDR2 are LGHNA and YNFKEQ. V lost 1 base and J 0 bases, leaving 10 bases between the germline ends. The CDR3 is 16 residues long. The CDR3 loop is CASSQVSSVSYNEQFF. CDR3 DNA sequence: TGTGCCAGCAGCCAAGTCTCTAGCGTCTCCTACAATGAGCAGTTCTTC.

With respect to this clonotype: Relative to the germline gene, one junction end is altered; a read error may explain this. This rearrangement joins TRBV6-2 or TRBV6-3 to TRBJ2-2; 7 bases fit TRBD1. The CDR3 runs 16 residues. CDR1 is MNHEY, CDR2 SVGEGT, per germline. CDR3 in amino acids: CASRYYRGARGGELFF. The DNA for the CDR3 is TGTGCCAGCAGATACTACAGGGGTGCTCGTGGCGGGGAGCTGTTTTTT.

The chain uses TRBV6-2 or TRBV6-3 and TRBJ2-7; 9 bases align to TRBD1. Germline-derived CDR1 and CDR2 are MNHEY and SVGEGT. The CDR3 is 16 residues long. J lost 0 bases, V lost 6 bases, and 9 bases had no gene match. The CDR3 region has the DNA TGTGCCAGCAGCCAGTATCGGGACAGGGCCTCCTACGAGCAGTACTTC. Its translation is CASSQYRDRASYEQYF.

V is TRBV29-1 and J is TRBJ2-1, with a weak D call TRBD1 (6 bases). Trimming took off 6 bases at V and 3 bases at J, with 15 bases between the two ends. CDR3 length: 14 residues. CDR1 and CDR2 from the germline V gene are SQVTM and ANQGSEA. The CDR3 DNA follows: TGCAGCGTAATCCTCGGGACATACTACAATGAGCAGTTCTTC. This sequence encodes CSVILGTYYNEQFF.

This chain's CDR3 is CASSIDRRTANEQFF. CDR3 sequence (DNA): TGTGCCAGTAGTATAGATCGGAGGACAGCCAATGAGCAGTTCTTC. The chain joins TRBV19 to TRBJ2-1; D possibly corresponds to TRBD1 (6 bases). The CDR3 is 15 amino acids. Looked up from germline, CDR1 is LNHDA and CDR2 is SQIVND (reference sequence). V lost 0 bases to trimming and J lost 6 bases, with 12 bases between them.

V usage is TRBV11-2 and J usage is TRBJ2-5, with D uncertain. The CDR3 is 14 residues long. V gave up 5 bases and J gave up 0 bases, with 10 bases separating them. CDR1 and CDR2 from the germline V gene are SGHAT and FQNNGV. CDR3 nucleotide sequence: TGTGCCAGCAGCAAACGACTGGACCAAGAGACCCAGTACTTC. Translated: CASSKRLDQETQYF. Filled out from reference TRBV11-2 and TRBJ2-5, the complete variable domain reads EAGVAQSPRYKIIEKRQSVAFWCNPISGHATLYWYQQILGQGPKLLIQFQNNGVVDDSQLPKDRFSAERLKGVDSTLKIQPAKLEDSAVYLCASSKRLDQETQYFGPGTRLLVL.

J is TRBJ2-3 and V is TRBV20-1, with 9 nucleotides matching TRBD1. There are 13 residues in the CDR3. Germline lookup yields CDR1 DFQATT and CDR2 SNEGSKA (reference sequence). Losses at the gene ends were 5 bases for V and 4 bases for J; bases not matched to a gene: 4. DNA of the CDR3: TGCAGTGCTCGTAGACAGGGGGCAGATACGCAGTATTTT. Translation: CSARRQGADTQYF.

This clonotype was counted a few times. The chain has TRBV6-2 or TRBV6-3 and TRBJ2-7; the D gene is possibly TRBD1 (5 bases). Trimming left V 5 bases short and J 3 bases short, with 14 bases between. Germline lookup yields CDR1 MNHEY and CDR2 SVGEGT. The CDR3 is 14 residues long. CDR3 DNA: TGTGCCAGCAGTCCCCTACAGGAATACTACGAGCAGTACTTC. This gives the protein CASSPLQEYYEQYF.

J is TRBJ1-1 and V is TRBV20-1; D is uncertain. In germline, CDR1 is DFQATT, CDR2 SNEGSKA (reference sequence). The CDR3 has 14 amino acids. Trimming took 6 bases from V and 4 from J, leaving 18 bases between them. The chain's CDR3 is CSAGAGWVTTEAFF. Here the CDR3 DNA reads TGCAGTGCCGGAGCGGGGTGGGTGACCACTGAAGCTTTCTTT.

The sample holds many counts of this clonotype. The chain has TRBV6-2 or TRBV6-3 and TRBJ2-7, with D possibly TRBD2 on 5 matching bases. V was shortened by 8 bases and J by 2 bases, with 13 bases between the two germline ends. Germline V gene lookup returns CDR1 MNHEY and CDR2 SVGEGT. The CDR3 totals 13 residues. Here the CDR3 reads CASRRAATYEQYF. The CDR3 DNA reads as TGTGCCAGCCGGCGGGCGGCCACCTACGAGCAGTACTTC.

The sample holds a few counts of this clonotype. This chain links TRBV12-3 or TRBV12-4 with TRBJ2-5, with D possibly matching TRBD1 (6 bases). Between the trimmed V and J ends, which lost 3 bases and 7 bases, there was a span of 18 bases. The CDR3 contains 15 residues. CDR3 coding DNA: TGTGCCAGCAGTTTGGGGCAGACGCTCAGGGGGACCCAGTACTTC. Residues: CASSLGQTLRGTQYF.

This clonotype was found a few times. The chain combines TRBV2 with TRBJ2-3, with 12 bases aligning to TRBD2. Germline-derived CDR1 and CDR2 are SNHLY and FYNNEI. Trimming took 6 bases from V and 3 from J; bases not matched to a gene: 4. The CDR3 extends over 15 amino acids. The CDR3 coding sequence is TGTGCCAGCAGCTGGACTAGCGGGAAGACAGATACGCAGTATTTT. This codes for CASSWTSGKTDTQYF.

This clonotype was found a few times. The chain is built from TRBV6-1 and TRBJ2-7, with a possible D match to TRBD1 (6 bases). This CDR3 contains 13 residues. V was trimmed by 3 bases and J by 7 bases, leaving 13 bases between them. Germline V gene sequence: CDR1 MNHNS, CDR2 SASEGT. In DNA, the CDR3 is TGTGCCAGCAGTGACCTCCTAGGACAGGAGCAGTACTTC. Residues: CASSDLLGQEQYF.

This clonotype was counted only a few times. The chain has TRBV12-3 or TRBV12-4 and TRBJ2-5, with 11 bases lining up with TRBD2. The J segment lost 0 bases and the V segment lost 6 bases, leaving 6 bases of the junction unmatched. The length of the CDR3 is 16 residues. The CDR3 is CASSYGLAGNQETQYF. In nucleotides, the CDR3 is TGTGCCAGCAGCTACGGACTAGCGGGTAACCAAGAGACCCAGTACTTC.

The chain has TRBV12-3 or TRBV12-4 and TRBJ2-4, with D perhaps TRBD1 (6 bases). Trimming took 6 bases from V and 0 from J, leaving 15 bases between them. The CDR3 extends over 16 amino acids. The CDR3: CASSSRQETAKNIQYF. Written as DNA, the CDR3 is TGTGCCAGCAGCTCACGACAGGAGACAGCCAAAAACATTCAGTACTTC.

The chain uses TRBV4-1 and TRBJ2-3; TRBD1 matches at 8 bases. The CDR3 extends over 15 amino acids. Germline V gene data show CDR1 as MGHRA and CDR2 as YSYEKL. V lost 1 base and J lost 4; bases outside the gene matches: 4. DNA for the CDR3: TGCGCCAGCAGCCAAGTCGTCAGGGGGCCAGATACGCAGTATTTT. It codes for CASSQVVRGPDTQYF.

This clonotype was recorded a few times. V gene TRBV29-1 combines with J gene TRBJ2-3; unclear D gene. CDR3 length equals 12 residues. Trimming left V 0 bases short and J 4 bases short, with 5 bases between. The germline V gene has CDR1 SQVTM and CDR2 ANQGSEA. The CDR3 DNA reads as TGCAGCGTTGAAGATCGGCCAGATACGCAGTATTTT. Translation gives CSVEDRPDTQYF.

CDR3 residues: CAISPSGQNTGELFF. The CDR3 DNA sequence: TGTGCCATCAGCCCCTCAGGGCAGAACACCGGGGAGCTGTTTTTT. The rearrangement links TRBV10-3 to TRBJ2-2; tentatively, D is TRBD1 (5 bases). V lost 6 bases, J lost 1 base, and 12 bases lay in between. The CDR3 is 15 amino acids. Germline V gene sequence: CDR1 ENHRY, CDR2 SYGVKD.

The chain combines TRBV30 with TRBJ1-1; TRBD1 might be the D (5 bases). The CDR3 is 17 amino acids. Germline V gives CDR1 GTSNPN, CDR2 SVGIG (reference sequence). V lost 0 bases and J lost 10, with 27 bases in between. The CDR3 sequence is CAWSVLGRAAREVGAFF. CDR3 coding DNA: TGTGCCTGGAGTGTATTGGGGCGTGCAGCCAGGGAAGTCGGAGCTTTCTTT.

This chain connects TRBV7-8 to TRBJ1-2, with D maybe TRBD1 (5 bases). The CDR3 contains 16 residues. V lost 3 bases and J lost 8, with 22 bases in between. Germline-derived CDR1 and CDR2 are SGHVS and FQNEAQ. CDR3 residues: CASSLLASPGSGGYTF. The CDR3 nucleotides are TGTGCCAGCAGCTTGTTAGCCTCCCCAGGATCAGGGGGCTACACCTTC.

The chain carries TRBV20-1 and TRBJ2-6, with D unresolved. This CDR3 region has 12 residues. CDR1 is DFQATT and CDR2 is SNEGSKA in the germline V gene (reference sequence). V dropped 6 bases and J dropped 0 bases, with 3 bases sitting between them. DNA of the CDR3: TGCAGTGCCGCCTCTGGGGCCAACGTCCTGACTTTC. It is translated as CSAASGANVLTF.

This chain links TRBV12-3 or TRBV12-4 with TRBJ2-3, with D possibly TRBD2 on 6 matching bases. The CDR3 is 16 amino acids. The ends were cut back, 3 bases at V and 1 base at J, with 14 bases in the middle. The CDR3 sequence is CASSLWGLSGTDTQYF. The CDR3 DNA is TGTGCCAGCAGTTTGTGGGGACTCTCTGGCACAGATACGCAGTATTTT.